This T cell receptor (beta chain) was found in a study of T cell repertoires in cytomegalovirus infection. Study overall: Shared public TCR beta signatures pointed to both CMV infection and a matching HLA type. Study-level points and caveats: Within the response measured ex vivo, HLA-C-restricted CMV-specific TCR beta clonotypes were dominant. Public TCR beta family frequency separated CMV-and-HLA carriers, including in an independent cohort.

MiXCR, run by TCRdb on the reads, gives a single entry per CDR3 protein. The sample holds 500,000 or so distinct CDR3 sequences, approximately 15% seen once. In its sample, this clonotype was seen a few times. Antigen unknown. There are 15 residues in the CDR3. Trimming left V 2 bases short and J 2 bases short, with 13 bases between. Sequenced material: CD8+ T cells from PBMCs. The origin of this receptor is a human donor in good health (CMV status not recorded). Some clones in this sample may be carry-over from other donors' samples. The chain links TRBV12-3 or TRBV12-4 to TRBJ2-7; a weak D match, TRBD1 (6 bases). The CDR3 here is CASSLWGPTTYEQYF. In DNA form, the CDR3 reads TGTGCCAGCAGTTTATGGGGGCCCACGACCTACGAGCAGTACTTC.